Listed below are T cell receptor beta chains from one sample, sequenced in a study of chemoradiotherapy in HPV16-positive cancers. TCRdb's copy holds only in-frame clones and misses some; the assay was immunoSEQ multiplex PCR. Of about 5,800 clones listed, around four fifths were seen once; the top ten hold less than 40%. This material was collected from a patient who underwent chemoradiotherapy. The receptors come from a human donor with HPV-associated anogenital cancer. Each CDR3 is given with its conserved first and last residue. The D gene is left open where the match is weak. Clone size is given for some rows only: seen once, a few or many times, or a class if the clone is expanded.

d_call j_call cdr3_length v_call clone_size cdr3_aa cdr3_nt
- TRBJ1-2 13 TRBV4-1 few CATRGVGEYGYTF TGCGCCACCCGGGGGGTAGGGGAGTATGGCTACACCTTC
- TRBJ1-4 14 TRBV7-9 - CASSSRGFNEKLFF TGTGCCAGCAGCTCCAGGGGATTTAATGAAAAACTGTTTTTT
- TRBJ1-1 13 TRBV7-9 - CASSLNTRGVTLF TGTGCCAGCAGCTTAAATACCCGGGGGGTGACTCTCTTT
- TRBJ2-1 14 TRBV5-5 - CASNSLAARGEQFF TGTGCCAGCAACTCCTTAGCGGCTCGGGGTGAGCAGTTCTTC
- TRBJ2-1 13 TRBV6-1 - CASSVEASWEQFF TGTGCCAGCAGTGTAGAGGCCAGCTGGGAGCAGTTCTTC
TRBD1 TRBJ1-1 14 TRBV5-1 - CASSYGTANTEAFF TGCGCCAGCAGCTACGGGACAGCGAACACTGAAGCTTTCTTT
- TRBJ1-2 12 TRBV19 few CASLMGNYGYTF TGTGCCAGCCTGATGGGCAACTATGGCTACACCTTC
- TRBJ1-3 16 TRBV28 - CASSSFGHASGNTIYF TGTGCCAGCTCAAGTTTTGGCCACGCTTCCGGAAACACCATATATTTT
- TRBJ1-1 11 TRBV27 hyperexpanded CATIGNTEAFF TGTGCCACCATCGGGAACACTGAAGCTTTCTTT
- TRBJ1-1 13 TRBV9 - CASSLGPSTEAFF TGTGCCAGCAGCTTAGGTCCCAGTACTGAAGCTTTCTTT
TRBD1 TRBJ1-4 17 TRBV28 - CASSPTRDRATNEKLFF TGTGCCAGCAGTCCGACTCGGGACAGGGCAACTAATGAAAAACTGTTTTTT
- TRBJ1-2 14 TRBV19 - CASSATWGGTGYTF TGTGCCAGTAGTGCAACATGGGGGGGCACCGGCTACACCTTC
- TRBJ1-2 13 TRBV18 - CASSPRGTYGYTF TGTGCCAGCTCACCAAGGGGGACCTATGGCTACACCTTC
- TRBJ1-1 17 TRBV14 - CASSPLGSVGMNTEAFF TGTGCCAGCAGCCCCCTAGGGTCTGTGGGAATGAACACTGAAGCTTTCTTT
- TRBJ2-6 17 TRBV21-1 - CASSKDHRGGGANVLTF TGTGCCAGCAGCAAAGATCATCGGGGAGGTGGGGCCAACGTCCTGACTTTC
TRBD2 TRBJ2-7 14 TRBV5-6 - CASSSSGRKYEQYF TGTGCCAGCAGCTCTAGCGGGAGGAAGTACGAGCAGTACTTC
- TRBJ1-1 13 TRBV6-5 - CASSSPGRFEAFF TGTGCCAGCAGTTCTCCGGGCAGGTTCGAAGCTTTCTTT
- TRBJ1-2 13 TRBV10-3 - CAISASELYGYTF TGTGCCATCAGTGCCTCCGAGCTTTATGGCTACACCTTC
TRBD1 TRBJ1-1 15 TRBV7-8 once CASSPEGTGGTEAFF TGTGCCAGCAGCCCAGAGGGGACAGGGGGTACTGAAGCTTTCTTT
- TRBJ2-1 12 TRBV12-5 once CASGLARNEQFF TGTGCTAGTGGTTTGGCACGGAATGAGCAGTTCTTC
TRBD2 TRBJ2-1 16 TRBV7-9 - CASSLNRLAAYNEQFF TGTGCCAGCAGCTTAAACCGACTAGCTGCTTACAATGAGCAGTTCTTC
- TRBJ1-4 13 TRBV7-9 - CASSLVTGEKLFF TGTGCCAGCAGCTTAGTCACAGGGGAAAAACTGTTTTTT
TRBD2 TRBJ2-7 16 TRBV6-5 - CASSYSRSGSSYEQYF TGTGCCAGCAGTTACTCGAGGAGCGGGAGCTCCTACGAGCAGTACTTC
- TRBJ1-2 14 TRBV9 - CASSVGETPYGYTF TGTGCCAGCAGCGTAGGGGAGACACCCTATGGCTACACCTTC
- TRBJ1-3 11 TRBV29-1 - CSVLSGNTIYF TGCAGCGTCCTAAGTGGAAACACCATATATTTT
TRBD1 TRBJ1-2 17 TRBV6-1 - CASSEREGGKKVYGYTF TGTGCCAGCAGTGAACGTGAAGGGGGCAAAAAGGTCTATGGCTACACCTTC
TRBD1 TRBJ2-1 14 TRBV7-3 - CASSFGQGAHEQFF TGTGCCAGCAGCTTCGGACAGGGGGCCCATGAGCAGTTCTTC
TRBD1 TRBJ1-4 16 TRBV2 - CASKSSGTGQYGKLFF TGTGCCAGCAAGTCCTCCGGGACAGGGCAGTATGGGAAACTGTTTTTT
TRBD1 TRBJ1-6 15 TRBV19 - CASSIGDRGNSPLHF TGTGCCAGTAGTATAGGGGACAGGGGAAATTCACCCCTCCACTTT
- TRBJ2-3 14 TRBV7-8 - CASTDGAGTDTQYF TGTGCCAGCACCGACGGGGCAGGCACAGATACGCAGTATTTT
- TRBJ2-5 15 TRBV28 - CASSPQGGPKETQYF TGTGCCAGCAGTCCCCAGGGCGGCCCAAAAGAGACCCAGTACTTC
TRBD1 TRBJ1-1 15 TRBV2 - CASSGERGRKTEAFF TGTGCCAGCAGTGGGGAGAGGGGGCGAAAGACTGAAGCTTTCTTT
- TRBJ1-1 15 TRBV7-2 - CASSSGGGVGTEAFF TGTGCCAGCAGCTCCGGGGGGGGCGTCGGCACTGAAGCTTTCTTT
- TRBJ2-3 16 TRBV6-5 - CASSYSGHRTTDTQYF TGTGCCAGCAGTTACTCAGGACACAGGACCACAGATACGCAGTATTTT
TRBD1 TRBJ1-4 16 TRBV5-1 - CASSVNPGQGNEKLFF TGCGCCAGCAGCGTGAACCCGGGACAGGGAAATGAAAAACTGTTTTTT
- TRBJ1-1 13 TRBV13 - CASSKTEHTEAFF TGTGCCAGCAGCAAAACAGAACACACTGAAGCTTTCTTT
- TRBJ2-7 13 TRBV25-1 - CASRPPQAYEQYF TGTGCCAGCAGGCCTCCCCAGGCCTACGAGCAGTACTTC
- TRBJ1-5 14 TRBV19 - CASSVDATRQPQHF TGTGCCAGTAGTGTTGACGCCACAAGGCAGCCCCAGCATTTT
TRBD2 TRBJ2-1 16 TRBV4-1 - CASSQVSGRTDNEQFF TGCGCCAGCAGCCAAGTAAGCGGGAGGACCGACAATGAGCAGTTCTTC
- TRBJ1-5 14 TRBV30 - CAWSRAGNRQPQHF TGTGCCTGGAGTCGGGCAGGGAACAGGCAGCCCCAGCATTTT
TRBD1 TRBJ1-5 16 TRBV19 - CASTISRDRGIQPQHF TGTGCCAGTACCATCTCCCGGGACAGGGGGATTCAGCCCCAGCATTTT
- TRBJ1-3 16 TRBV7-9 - CASSPALGGDGNTIYF TGTGCCAGCAGCCCGGCATTAGGGGGGGATGGAAACACCATATATTTT
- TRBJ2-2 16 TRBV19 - CASSLYRYPRTGELFF TGTGCCAGTAGTCTGTACAGGTATCCCCGCACCGGGGAGCTGTTTTTT
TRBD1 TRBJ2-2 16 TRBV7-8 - CASSSQGQGYTGELFF TGTGCCAGCAGCTCCCAGGGACAGGGGTACACCGGGGAGCTGTTTTTT
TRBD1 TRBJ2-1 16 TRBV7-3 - CASSSSLGTGYNEQFF TGTGCCAGCAGCTCCTCCCTCGGGACAGGATACAATGAGCAGTTCTTC